The 12 T cell receptor beta chains in this list originate from one sample, sequenced in a study of blood T cell repertoires in COVID-19. Some clones are missing from TCRdb's copy, which holds only in-frame ones; the method was immunoSEQ multiplex PCR. Found here are approximately 220,000 clones, less than 90% of them singletons; the top ten hold roughly 2.8%. The source material was PBMCs or T cells enriched from blood (not recorded which). These receptor sequences come from a woman aged 25-40 years who had recovered from COVID-19.

The CDR3 region has the DNA TGTGCCAGCAGCGCGAGCGGGGGGGCCTCCGGCAATGAGCAGTTCTTC. As protein: CASSASGGASGNEQFF. J is TRBJ2-1 and V is TRBV9; 10 bases line up with TRBD2. The germline V gene encodes CDR1 SGDLS and CDR2 YYNGEE. V was clipped by 3 bases and J by 6 bases; unmatched bases: 9. The CDR3 covers 16 residues.

J is TRBJ1-5 and V is TRBV19; TRBD1 might be the D (5 bases). Germline V gene lookup returns CDR1 LNHDA and CDR2 SQIVND (reference sequence). The CDR3 runs 14 residues. V shed 3 bases and J shed 7 bases, with 13 bases lying between them. CDR3 in amino acids: CASSIGAGRQPQHF. The CDR3 DNA is TGTGCCAGTAGTATTGGGGCAGGGAGGCAGCCCCAGCATTTT.

The rearrangement joins TRBV27 to TRBJ2-5; a weak D match, TRBD2 (6 bases). Trimming left V 4 bases short and J 2 bases short, with 11 bases between. The CDR3 runs to 14 residues. Germline lookup yields CDR1 MNHEY and CDR2 SMNVEV (reference sequence). In DNA form, the CDR3 reads TGTGCCAGCAGTTCCCTGGGGGGTCAAGAGACCCAGTACTTC. This encodes CASSSLGGQETQYF.

The chain employs TRBV25-1 and TRBJ2-2; 7 bases map to TRBD2. Germline V lookup: CDR1 MGHDK, CDR2 SYGVNS. The CDR3 spans 14 residues. V shed 4 bases and J 7 bases; nucleotides not matched to a gene: 6. The chain's CDR3 is CASSAWGGGGELFF. CDR3 nucleotide sequence: TGTGCCAGCAGTGCATGGGGGGGTGGCGGGGAGCTGTTTTTT.

The chain uses TRBV29-1 and TRBJ2-1, with 9 bases identical to TRBD2. With 4 bases clipped from V and 4 bases from J, the junction kept 11 bases outside the gene matches. This CDR3 region has 16 residues. CDR1 and CDR2 from the germline V gene are SQVTM and ANQGSEA. This CDR3 reads CSVVFIPSGVYNEQFF. CDR3 bases: TGCAGCGTTGTTTTCATCCCTAGCGGGGTGTACAATGAGCAGTTCTTC.

In this sample, this clone turned up once. The chain uses TRBV4-1 and TRBJ1-5; no clear D gene. There are 12 residues in the CDR3. Trimming took off 10 bases at V and 0 bases at J, with 7 bases between the two ends. In germline, CDR1 is MGHRA, CDR2 YSYEKL. The CDR3 sequence: CATSYSNQPQHF. The CDR3 nucleotides read TGCGCCACGAGCTATAGCAATCAGCCCCAGCATTTT.

This clone occurred a few times. The chain couples TRBV5-1 to TRBJ2-5, with 10 positions matching TRBD1. Germline CDR1 is SGHRS and CDR2 is YFSETQ. V lost 3 bases to trimming and J lost 5 bases; unmatched junction nucleotides: 7. The CDR3 is 15 amino acids. CDR3 nucleotide sequence: TGCGCCAGCAGCTCTCAACCGGGACAGGGGGAGACCCAGTACTTC. This encodes CASSSQPGQGETQYF.

Worth noting for this clone: The junction differs from germline at one of its ends, possibly a read error. J is TRBJ2-7 and V is TRBV7-7, with 11 bases matching TRBD1. CDR3 length: 13 residues. The germline gives CDR1 SSHAT, CDR2 FNYEAQ (reference sequence). The DNA of the CDR3 is TGTGCTAGCAGCTTAGGGACAGGGGGCGAGCAGTACTTC. Protein sequence: CASSLGTGGEQYF.

The gene calls are TRBV4-1 and TRBJ2-3, with TRBD2 as a possible D gene (6 bases). The CDR3 length is 18 residues. CDR1 is MGHRA and CDR2 is YSYEKL in the germline V gene. The V and J ends lost 5 bases and 5 bases respectively, with 26 bases between them. The CDR3: CASSDGRRLRGHRDTQYF. CDR3 in DNA: TGCGCCAGCAGCGATGGTAGGCGGTTGCGGGGCCACAGAGATACGCAGTATTTT.

The chain has TRBV6-2 or TRBV6-3 and TRBJ1-6; 9 bases match TRBD1. Germline CDR1 and CDR2: MNHEY and SVGEGT. There are 15 residues in the CDR3. V shed 6 bases, J shed 7 bases, and the junction held 7 bases outside the gene matches. CDR3 coding DNA: TGTGCCAGCAGCGTAAGACAGGGGGGGAATTCACCCCTCCACTTT. Residues: CASSVRQGGNSPLHF.

The genes are TRBV29-1 and TRBJ1-4; tentatively, D is TRBD1 (5 bases). There are 14 residues in the CDR3. Germline CDR1 SQVTM, CDR2 ANQGSEA. With 7 bases removed from V and 6 bases from J, the gap between germline ends came to 18 bases. The chain's CDR3 is CSARVRVMDEKLFF. CDR3 coding DNA: TGCAGCGCCCGAGTCAGGGTGATGGATGAAAAACTGTTTTTT.

The CDR3 DNA reads as TGTGCCAGCAGCGTAGAGGGACAGGGGGAAGGCTACACCTTC. Its translation: CASSVEGQGEGYTF. V is TRBV9 and J is TRBJ1-2, with 11 positions matching TRBD1. This CDR3 is 14 amino acids long. Trimming took 0 bases from V and 8 from J; bases not matched to a gene: 3. Germline V gene data show CDR1 as SGDLS and CDR2 as YYNGEE.